This TCR beta chain stems from a study of Ad26.COV2.S vaccination and SARS-CoV-2 variants. The data were produced by immunoSEQ multiplex PCR, yet TCRdb's version contains in-frame clones alone and is incomplete. The data show some 340,000 clones, just under 85% seen once. This clone showed up just a few times. Treatment in this sample: some 20 received Ad26.COV2.S at low or high dose, single or two shots; a few received placebo; per-sample allocation not given. Each sample was drawn 63 days after the first injection (of vaccine or placebo). Here the sequenced sample was peripheral blood, taken in a trial of Ad26.COV2.S vaccine versus placebo. The clonotype was recovered from a person aged 18-60 years who received the Ad26.COV2.S COVID-19 vaccine or a placebo.

CDR3: CASSAADVPETQYF. In DNA form, the CDR3 reads TGTGCCAGCAGCGCCGCGGACGTTCCAGAGACCCAGTACTTC. The chain is built from TRBV28 and TRBJ2-5; D remains ambiguous. Trimming took 6 bases from V and 4 from J, leaving 15 bases between them. This CDR3 is built from 14 residues. CDR1 and CDR2 (germline): MDHEN, SYDVKM.